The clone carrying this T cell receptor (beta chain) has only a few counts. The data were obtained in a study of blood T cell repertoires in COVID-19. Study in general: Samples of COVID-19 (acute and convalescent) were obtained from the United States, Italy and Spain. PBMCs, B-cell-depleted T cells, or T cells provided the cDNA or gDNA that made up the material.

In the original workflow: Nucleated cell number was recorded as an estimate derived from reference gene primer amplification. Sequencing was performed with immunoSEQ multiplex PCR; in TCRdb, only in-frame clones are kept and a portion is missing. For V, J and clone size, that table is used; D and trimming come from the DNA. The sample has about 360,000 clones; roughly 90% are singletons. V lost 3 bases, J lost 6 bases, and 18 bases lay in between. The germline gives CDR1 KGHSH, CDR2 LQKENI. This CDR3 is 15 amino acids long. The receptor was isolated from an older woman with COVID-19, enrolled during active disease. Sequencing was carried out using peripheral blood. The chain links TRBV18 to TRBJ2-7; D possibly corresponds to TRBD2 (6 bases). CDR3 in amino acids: CASSPALAGSGEQYF. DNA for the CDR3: TGTGCCAGCTCACCCGCTCTCGCGGGGAGCGGCGAGCAGTACTTC.